These T cell receptor beta chains were read from a single sample in a study of PD-1 blockade in classical Hodgkin lymphoma. Some clones are missing from TCRdb's copy, which holds only in-frame ones; the method was immunoSEQ multiplex PCR. The sample includes about 96,000 clones, under 95% of them seen just once. The sequencing used peripheral blood mononuclear cells (PBMCs), collected before the fourth cycle of nivolumab. Receptor source: a human donor with classical Hodgkin lymphoma. CDR3s leave out the opening cysteine and the closing phenylalanine or tryptophan.

v_gene,j_gene,CDR3aa
TRBV11-2,TRBJ1-1,ASRNDRGTEAF
TRBV6-5,TRBJ2-2,ASSYVVGAGELF
TRBV25-1,TRBJ1-5,ASSEGNQPQH
TRBV20-1,TRBJ1-1,SAGWTGEAF
TRBV19,TRBJ2-7,ASRGGNYYEQY
TRBV6-6,TRBJ1-1,ASSYPNAPGHIEAF
TRBV27,TRBJ2-1,ASSRTSGIVNEQF
TRBV6-5,NA,ASRDSYEQY
TRBV28,TRBJ1-3,ASRGNTIY
TRBV5-1,TRBJ2-1,ASSLLDYSYNEQF
TRBV2,TRBJ2-5,ASVGSAGTQY
TRBV19,TRBJ2-5,ASRRTGSSETQY
TRBV19,TRBJ2-5,ASSIFVKETQY
TRBV7-9,TRBJ2-3,ASRRGLGATDTQY
TRBV6-6,TRBJ1-4,ASSHPGQGIEKLF
TRBV2,TRBJ2-7,ASNGRNRGNYEQY
TRBV9,TRBJ2-5,ASSVAGGTQY
TRBV12-5,TRBJ2-1,ASGLPDRGIGSSYNEQF
TRBV10-2,TRBJ1-5,ASSESGARGNQPQH
TRBV27,TRBJ2-1,ASRTSGSGNEQF
TRBV29-1,TRBJ2-7,SVLPRQDKNEQY
TRBV19,TRBJ2-7,ASSNTGGAYEQY
TRBV18,TRBJ2-3,ASSPRTSDLSTDTQY
TRBV27,TRBJ2-6,ASSLGSGCSGANVLT
TRBV2,TRBJ2-1,ASSPGLLSSYNEQF
TRBV7-8,TRBJ1-1,ASSFRAGGDATEAF
TRBV7-2,TRBJ2-1,ASSSRTGVLREQF
TRBV11-2,TRBJ2-7,ASSLGPLGQGNYEQY
TRBV11-2,TRBJ1-3,ASSLDRSNSGNTIY
TRBV6-5,TRBJ2-1,ASSPVSSLEQF
TRBV5-5,TRBJ2-7,ASSLQVEEQY
TRBV6-5,TRBJ2-5,ASSYYGTGDETQY
TRBV29-1,TRBJ2-3,SDNSPGGPDTQY
TRBV19,TRBJ1-1,ASYRRGQGARGTEAF
TRBV5-1,TRBJ1-2,ASSVDRDYGYT
TRBV29-1,TRBJ1-2,SVPGQGLGGYT
TRBV14,TRBJ2-7,ASSQDGEQY
TRBV14,TRBJ1-2,ASSQEVVWGPWNYGYT
TRBV5-1,TRBJ2-7,ASSLDTAYEQY
TRBV7-9,TRBJ2-4,ASSFPSGSLVANIQY
TRBV11-2,TRBJ2-5,ASSLDLGTGEVTQY
TRBV14,TRBJ2-7,ASSQGGPQY
TRBV25-1,TRBJ2-7,ASSEFAGFLGEQY
TRBV7-9,TRBJ2-1,ASSFKGDRGRLNEQF
TRBV7-6,TRBJ2-6,ASSPGLVVTGANVLT
TRBV7-8,TRBJ2-7,ASRTNAGTGGYEQY
TRBV7-9,TRBJ1-2,ASSPVRWDSSNYGYT
TRBV4-2,TRBJ1-1,ASSQVNPTEAF
TRBV9,TRBJ1-2,ASTQSGGLDGYT
TRBV7-9,TRBJ1-4,ASSRRSGVDEKLF
TRBV10-3,TRBJ1-4,AISEVSGIELF
TRBV6-5,TRBJ1-3,ASSYNSAGNTIY
TRBV18,TRBJ2-5,ASSPAGGKETQY
TRBV15,TRBJ1-5,ATSGGTLSDQPQH
TRBV2,TRBJ2-7,ASGTYYEQY
TRBV19,TRBJ1-5,ASSMTGGRQPQH
TRBV28,TRBJ2-5,ASSLPGQGALGTQY
TRBV5-1,TRBJ2-5,ASSFTPASLAGETQY
TRBV7-9,TRBJ2-7,ASSFVTVSSYEQY